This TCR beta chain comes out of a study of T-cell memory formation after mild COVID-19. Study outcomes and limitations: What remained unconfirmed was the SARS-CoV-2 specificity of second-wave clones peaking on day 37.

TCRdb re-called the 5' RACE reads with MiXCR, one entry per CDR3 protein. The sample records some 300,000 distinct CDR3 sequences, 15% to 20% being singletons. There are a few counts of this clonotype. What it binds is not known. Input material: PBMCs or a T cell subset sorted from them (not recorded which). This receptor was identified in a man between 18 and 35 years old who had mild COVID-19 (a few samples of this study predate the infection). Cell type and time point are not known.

In DNA form, the CDR3 reads TGTGCCACCAGTGATTCCGCGGGGGACATTCAGTACTTC. Its translation: CATSDSAGDIQYF. J is TRBJ2-4 and V is TRBV24-1, with TRBD2 matching 7 bases. CDR1 is KGHDR and CDR2 is SFDVKD in the germline V gene. V was clipped by 2 bases and J by 8 bases; unmatched bases: 2. CDR3 length: 13 residues.